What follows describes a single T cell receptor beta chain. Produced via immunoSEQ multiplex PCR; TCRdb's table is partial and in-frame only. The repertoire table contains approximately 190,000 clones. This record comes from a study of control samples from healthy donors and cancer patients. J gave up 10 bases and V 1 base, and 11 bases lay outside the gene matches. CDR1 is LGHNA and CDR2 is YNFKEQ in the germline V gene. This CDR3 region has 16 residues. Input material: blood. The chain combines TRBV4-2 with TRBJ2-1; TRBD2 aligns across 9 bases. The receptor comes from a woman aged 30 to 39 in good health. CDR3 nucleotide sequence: TGTGCCAGCAGCCAAGTCTCGGGCGGGGGGGCCGGAGAGCAGTTCTTC. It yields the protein CASSQVSGGGAGEQFF.